This TCR beta chain was captured by sequencing in a study of cytomegalovirus exposure and HLA in healthy donors. Amplification used 60 Vbeta primers and 13 Jbeta primers. Repertoires were generated with immunoSEQ multiplex PCR, while TCRdb's copy carries only in-frame clones and drops some. The data contain 35,000 to 45,000 clones, more than 85% of them seen just once; the ten biggest clones take up 2% to 3%. Notes on this clone: Its antigen is undetermined.

Findings and limits, study-wide: An analysis done earlier found most TCR beta V segments productive about 90% or about 30% of the time. In a later analysis, compared with equally common non-associated chains, HLA-associated beta chains were more expanded.

This CDR3 comprises 13 residues. Germline V gene lookup returns CDR1 LNHDA and CDR2 SQIVND (reference sequence). The V end was cut by 9 bases, the J end by 4 bases, with 13 bases between. V is TRBV19 and J is TRBJ1-5, with D possibly matching TRBD1 (5 bases). This TCR was recovered from a woman younger than 30 in good health and CMV-seronegative. The specimen sequenced was PBMCs. The CDR3 region has the DNA TGTGCCAGCCAGGGCCAGGCTAATCAGCCCCAGCATTTT. Protein product: CASQGQANQPQHF.